This T cell receptor (beta chain) was documented in a study of blood T cell repertoires in COVID-19. On the study more broadly: The study drew acute and convalescent COVID-19 samples from the United States, Italy and Spain. The analysed material was cDNA or gDNA that came from T cells, B-cell-depleted T cells, or PBMCs.

Per the study methods: By means of reference gene primer amplification, nucleated cell counts were estimated. The repertoire was sequenced with immunoSEQ multiplex PCR; TCRdb's copy has only in-frame clones and lacks some. That table supplies the V and J calls and clone size; D and trimming were determined from the DNA. The data hold about 370,000 clones, with 85% to 90% observed a single time. The CDR3 sequence is 15 residues long. From germline, CDR1 is SNHLY and CDR2 FYNNEI. V was pared by 4 bases and J by 6 bases, with 9 bases of the junction left unmatched. The chain is built from TRBV2 and TRBJ2-7, with TRBD1 matching 10 bases. This TCR derives from a man between 18 and 29 years old with active or convalescent COVID-19. The sequencing sample was made of peripheral blood. CDR3 protein: CASSAAGTGAGEQYF. For the CDR3, the DNA is TGTGCCAGCAGTGCAGCCGGGACAGGGGCCGGCGAGCAGTACTTC.